One and the same sample provided the 2 T cell receptor beta chains below, sequenced in a study of T cell repertoires in cytomegalovirus infection (dated by TCRdb to about 2019). Sequencing relied on an Illumina HiSeq 1500. TCRdb reran the public reads through fastp at Q25 and MiXCR, keeping productive beta chains. For every CDR3 protein sequence, its rows merge into one entry that carries the most common genes and DNA. The sample contains roughly 730,000 distinct CDR3 sequences, about 33% of them found a single time. Around a sixth of the sample is in the top ten clones. The intended sense of this specimen's treatment or condition label: in vitro stimulation with specific CMV peptide epitopes to enrich CMV-specific T cells. Their cognate antigens are unknown. The sequencing here drew on cultured PBMCs, taken from culture after CMV antigen stimulation. All receptors come from a human donor in good health (CMV status not recorded). Some clones in this sample may be carry-over from other donors' samples.

The chain is built from TRBV7-9 and TRBJ2-7, with TRBD2 matching over 9 bases. The CDR3 extends over 13 amino acids. CDR1 is SEHNR and CDR2 is FQNEAQ in the germline V gene (reference sequence). The V segment lost 9 bases and the J segment 3 bases; nucleotides outside the gene matches: 6. CDR3 sequence: CARSQRGDYEQYF. The DNA for the CDR3 is TGTGCCAGGAGCCAGCGGGGGGACTACGAGCAGTACTTC.

This clonotype appeared once. The chain employs TRBV28 and TRBJ2-7; either TRBD1 or TRBD2 may fit D (6 bases each). The V gene lost 3 bases and the J gene lost 1 base, with 16 bases spanning the gap. CDR1 and CDR2 (germline): MDHEN, SYDVKM. The CDR3 consists of 16 residues. The chain's CDR3 is CASSLRGERSSYEQYF. CDR3 DNA: TGTGCCAGCAGTTTGAGGGGGGAGCGATCATCCTACGAGCAGTACTTC.